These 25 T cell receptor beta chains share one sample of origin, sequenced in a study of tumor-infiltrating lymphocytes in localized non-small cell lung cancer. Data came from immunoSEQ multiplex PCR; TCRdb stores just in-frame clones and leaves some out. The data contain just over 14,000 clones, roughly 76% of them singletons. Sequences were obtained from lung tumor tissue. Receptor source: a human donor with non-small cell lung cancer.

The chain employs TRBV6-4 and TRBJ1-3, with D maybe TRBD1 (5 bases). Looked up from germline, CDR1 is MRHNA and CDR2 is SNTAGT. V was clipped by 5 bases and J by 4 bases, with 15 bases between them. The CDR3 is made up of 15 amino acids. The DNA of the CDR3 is TGTGCCAGCAGTCCGTCCAGGGTTTTAGGAAACACCATATATTTT. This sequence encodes CASSPSRVLGNTIYF.

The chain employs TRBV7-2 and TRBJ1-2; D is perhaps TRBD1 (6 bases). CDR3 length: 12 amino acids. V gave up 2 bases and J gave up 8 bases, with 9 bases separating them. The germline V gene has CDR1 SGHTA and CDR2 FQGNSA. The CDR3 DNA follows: TGTGCCAGCAGCTTAACAGGGTTGGGCTACACCTTC. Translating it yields CASSLTGLGYTF.

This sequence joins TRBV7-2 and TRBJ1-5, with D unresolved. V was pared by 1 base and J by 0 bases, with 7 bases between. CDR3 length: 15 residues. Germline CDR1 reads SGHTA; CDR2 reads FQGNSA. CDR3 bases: TGTGCCAGCAGCTTAGATCGTAATAGCAATCAGCCCCAGCATTTT. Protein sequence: CASSLDRNSNQPQHF.

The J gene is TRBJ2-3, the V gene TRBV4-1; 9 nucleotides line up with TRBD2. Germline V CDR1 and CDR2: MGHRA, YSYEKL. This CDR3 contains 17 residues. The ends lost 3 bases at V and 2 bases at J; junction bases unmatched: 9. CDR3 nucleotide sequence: TGCGCCAGCAGCCAGGTCCAGTTAGCGGGGGACACAGATACGCAGTATTTT. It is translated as CASSQVQLAGDTDTQYF.

The CDR3 reads CASSFGGRGHNEQFF. DNA for the CDR3: TGTGCCAGCAGTTTTGGCGGGAGGGGCCACAATGAGCAGTTCTTC. The chain recombines TRBV6-5 with TRBJ2-1; TRBD2 matches 9 bases. This CDR3 spans 15 amino acids. The J segment lost 5 bases and the V segment lost 4 bases, leaving 6 bases of the junction unmatched. Germline assignment: CDR1 MNHEY and CDR2 SVGAGI.

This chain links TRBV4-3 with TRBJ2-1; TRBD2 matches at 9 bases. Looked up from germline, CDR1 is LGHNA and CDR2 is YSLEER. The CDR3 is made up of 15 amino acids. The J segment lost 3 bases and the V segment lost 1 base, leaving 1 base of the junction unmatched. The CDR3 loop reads CASSQASGDYNEQFF. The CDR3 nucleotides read TGCGCCAGCAGCCAAGCTAGCGGGGACTACAATGAGCAGTTCTTC.

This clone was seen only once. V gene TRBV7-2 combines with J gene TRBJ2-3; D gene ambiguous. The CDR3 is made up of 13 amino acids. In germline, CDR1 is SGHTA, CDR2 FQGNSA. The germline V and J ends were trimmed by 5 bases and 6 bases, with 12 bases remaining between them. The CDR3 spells CASSRPTSDTQYF. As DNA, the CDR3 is TGTGCCAGCAGCAGGCCTACATCGGATACGCAGTATTTT.

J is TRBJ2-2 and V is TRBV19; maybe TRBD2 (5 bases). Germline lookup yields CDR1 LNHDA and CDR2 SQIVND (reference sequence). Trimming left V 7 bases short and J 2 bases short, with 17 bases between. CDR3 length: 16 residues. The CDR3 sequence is CASKSLGLRNTGELFF. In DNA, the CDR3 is TGTGCCAGTAAGTCTCTAGGACTCCGTAACACCGGGGAGCTGTTTTTT.

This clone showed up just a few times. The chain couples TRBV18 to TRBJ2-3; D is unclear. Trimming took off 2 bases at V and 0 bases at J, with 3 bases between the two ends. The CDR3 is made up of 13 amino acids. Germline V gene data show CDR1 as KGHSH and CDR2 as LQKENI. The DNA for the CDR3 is TGTGCCAGCTCACCATTCAGCACAGATACGCAGTATTTT. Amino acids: CASSPFSTDTQYF.

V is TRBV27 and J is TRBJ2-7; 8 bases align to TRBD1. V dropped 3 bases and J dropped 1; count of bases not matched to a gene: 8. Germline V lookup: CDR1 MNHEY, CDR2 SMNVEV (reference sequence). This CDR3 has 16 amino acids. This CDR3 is CASSLSGTGISYEQYF. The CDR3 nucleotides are TGTGCCAGCAGTTTGTCCGGGACAGGTATTTCCTACGAGCAGTACTTC.

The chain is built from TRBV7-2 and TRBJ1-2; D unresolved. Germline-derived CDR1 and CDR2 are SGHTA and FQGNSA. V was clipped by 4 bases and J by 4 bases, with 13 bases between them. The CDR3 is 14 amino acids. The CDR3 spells CASSSDGRGYGYTF. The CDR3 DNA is TGTGCCAGCAGCTCCGACGGTCGCGGCTATGGCTACACCTTC.

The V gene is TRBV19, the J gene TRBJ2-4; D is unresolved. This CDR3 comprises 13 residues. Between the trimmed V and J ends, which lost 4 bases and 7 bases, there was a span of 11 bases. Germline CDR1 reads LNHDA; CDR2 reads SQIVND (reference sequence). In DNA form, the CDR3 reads TGTGCCAGTAGTAACCTCGCATATAACATTCAGTACTTC. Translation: CASSNLAYNIQYF.

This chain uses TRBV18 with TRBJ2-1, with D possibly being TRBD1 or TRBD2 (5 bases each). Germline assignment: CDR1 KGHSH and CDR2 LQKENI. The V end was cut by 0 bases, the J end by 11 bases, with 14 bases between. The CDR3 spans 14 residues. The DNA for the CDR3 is TGTGCCAGCTCACCACCAATTAGAGGGGAGAAGCAGTTCTTC. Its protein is CASSPPIRGEKQFF. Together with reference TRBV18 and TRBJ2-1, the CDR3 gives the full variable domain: NAGVMQNPRHLVRRRGQEARLRCSPMKGHSHVYWYRQLPEEGLKFMVYLQKENIIDESGMPKERFSAEFPKEGPSILRIQQVVRGDSAAYFCASSPPIRGEKQFFGPGTRLTVL.

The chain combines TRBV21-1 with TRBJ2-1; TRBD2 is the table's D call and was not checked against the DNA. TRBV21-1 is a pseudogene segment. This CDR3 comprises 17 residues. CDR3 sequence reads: CASSKVQPREPEIEQFF. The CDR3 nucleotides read TGTGCCAGCAGCAAAGTTCAGCCAAGGGAGCCCGAGATTGAGCAGTTCTTC.

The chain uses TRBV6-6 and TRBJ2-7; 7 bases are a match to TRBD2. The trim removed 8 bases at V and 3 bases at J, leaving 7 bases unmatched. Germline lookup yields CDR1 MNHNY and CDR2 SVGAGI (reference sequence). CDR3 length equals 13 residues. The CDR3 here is CASGGRAFYEQYF. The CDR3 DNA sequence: TGTGCCAGCGGGGGGAGGGCGTTCTACGAGCAGTACTTC.

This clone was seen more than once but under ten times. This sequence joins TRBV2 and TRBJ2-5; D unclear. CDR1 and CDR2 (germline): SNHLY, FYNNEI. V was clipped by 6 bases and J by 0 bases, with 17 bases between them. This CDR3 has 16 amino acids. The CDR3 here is CASSGAEHLYQETQYF. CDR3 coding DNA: TGTGCCAGCAGCGGAGCTGAACACTTGTACCAAGAGACCCAGTACTTC.

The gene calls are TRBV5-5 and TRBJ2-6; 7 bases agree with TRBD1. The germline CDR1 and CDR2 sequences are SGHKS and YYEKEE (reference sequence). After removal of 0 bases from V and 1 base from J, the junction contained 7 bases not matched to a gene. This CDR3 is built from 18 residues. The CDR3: CASSLDGQALSGANVLTF. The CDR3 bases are TGTGCCAGCAGCTTGGATGGACAGGCTCTGTCTGGGGCCAACGTCCTGACTTTC.

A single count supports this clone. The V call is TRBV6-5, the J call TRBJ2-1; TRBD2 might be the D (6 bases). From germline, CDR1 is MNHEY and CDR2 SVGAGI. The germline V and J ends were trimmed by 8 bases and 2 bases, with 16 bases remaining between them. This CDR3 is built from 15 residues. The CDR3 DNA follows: TGTGCCAGCGTCCGGAGACTAGGGGCCTACAATGAGCAGTTCTTC. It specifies CASVRRLGAYNEQFF.

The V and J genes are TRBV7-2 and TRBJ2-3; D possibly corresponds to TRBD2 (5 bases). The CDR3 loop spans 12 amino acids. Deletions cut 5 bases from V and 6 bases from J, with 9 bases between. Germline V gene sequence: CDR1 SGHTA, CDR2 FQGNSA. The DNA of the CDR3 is TGTGCCAGCAGCCCTAGCAGCGATACGCAGTATTTT. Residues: CASSPSSDTQYF.

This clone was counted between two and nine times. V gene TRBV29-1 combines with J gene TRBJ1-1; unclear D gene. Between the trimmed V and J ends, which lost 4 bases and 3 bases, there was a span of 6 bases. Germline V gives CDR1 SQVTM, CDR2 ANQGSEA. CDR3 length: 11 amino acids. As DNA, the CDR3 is TGCAGCGTTGTGCTGGACACTGAAGCTTTCTTT. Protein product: CSVVLDTEAFF.

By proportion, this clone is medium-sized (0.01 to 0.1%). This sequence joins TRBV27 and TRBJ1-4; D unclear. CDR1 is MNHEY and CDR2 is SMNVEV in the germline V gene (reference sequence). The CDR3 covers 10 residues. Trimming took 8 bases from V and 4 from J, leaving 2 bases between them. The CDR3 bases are TGTGCCAGCGGTAATGAAAAACTGTTTTTT. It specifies CASGNEKLFF.

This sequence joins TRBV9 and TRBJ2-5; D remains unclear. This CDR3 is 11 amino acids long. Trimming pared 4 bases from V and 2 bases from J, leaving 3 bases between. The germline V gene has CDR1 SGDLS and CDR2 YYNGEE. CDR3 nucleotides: TGTGCCAGCAGCCAACAAGAGACCCAGTACTTC. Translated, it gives CASSQQETQYF.

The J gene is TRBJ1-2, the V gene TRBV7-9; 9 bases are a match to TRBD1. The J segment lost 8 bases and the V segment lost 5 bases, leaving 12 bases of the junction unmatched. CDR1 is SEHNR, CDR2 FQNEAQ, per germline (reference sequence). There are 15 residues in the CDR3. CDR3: CASSTSGTGLSGYTF. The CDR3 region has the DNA TGTGCCAGCAGCACGTCCGGGACAGGGTTAAGCGGCTACACCTTC.

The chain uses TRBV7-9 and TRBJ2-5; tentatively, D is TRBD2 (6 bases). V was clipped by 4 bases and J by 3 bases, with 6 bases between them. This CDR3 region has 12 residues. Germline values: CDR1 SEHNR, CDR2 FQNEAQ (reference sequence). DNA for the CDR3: TGTGCCAGCAGCTCGGGGGAAGAGACCCAGTACTTC. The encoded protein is CASSSGEETQYF.

The CDR3 is CASSQGLGTGDEKLFF. CDR3 bases: TGCGCCAGCAGCCAGGGGTTAGGGACAGGGGACGAAAAACTGTTTTTT. The chain carries TRBV4-1 and TRBJ1-4; 10 nucleotides line up with TRBD1. Trimming cost V 3 bases and J 8 bases; bases outside gene matches: 9. Germline V gene lookup returns CDR1 MGHRA and CDR2 YSYEKL. The CDR3 spans 16 residues.